These T cell receptor beta chains were read from a single sample in a study of T cells after yellow fever vaccination. TCRdb independently ran MiXCR on the 5' RACE reads; one entry per CDR3 protein. In the table there are 300,000 to 400,000 distinct CDR3 sequences, 8.5% to 9% of which are singletons. Sequencing was performed on PBMCs, taken on the day of the first yellow fever vaccination. The receptor set was obtained from a man aged 18 to 29 who received the YFV17D yellow fever vaccine. Both conserved end residues are part of each CDR3. Each record gives: CDR3 length, V gene, J gene, CDR3 protein.

len: 16; v_gene: TRBV7-2; j_gene: TRBJ2-2; CDR3aa: CASRPQGAVDTGELFF
len: 14; v_gene: TRBV12-3/TRBV12-4; j_gene: TRBJ1-1; CDR3aa: CASRETGVRTEAFF
len: 13; v_gene: TRBV7-3; j_gene: TRBJ2-1; CDR3aa: CASSVRGRDEQFF
len: 15; v_gene: TRBV7-8; j_gene: TRBJ2-5; CDR3aa: CASSYLQGGQETQYF
len: 13; v_gene: TRBV24-1; j_gene: TRBJ2-5; CDR3aa: CATSDWGEETQYF
len: 11; v_gene: TRBV29-1; j_gene: TRBJ1-2; CDR3aa: CSVDLGYGYTF
len: 13; v_gene: TRBV6-2/TRBV6-3; j_gene: TRBJ1-2; CDR3aa: CASTQGLHYGYTF
len: 15; v_gene: TRBV9; j_gene: TRBJ1-1; CDR3aa: CASSPADRPNTEAFF
len: 15; v_gene: TRBV6-1; j_gene: TRBJ2-3; CDR3aa: CASRSDRGRTDTQYF
len: 13; v_gene: TRBV6-6; j_gene: TRBJ2-1; CDR3aa: CASSPPSLVLEFF
len: 14; v_gene: TRBV12-3/TRBV12-4; j_gene: TRBJ2-7; CDR3aa: CASSLLGVSYEQYF
len: 13; v_gene: TRBV12-3/TRBV12-4; j_gene: TRBJ1-2; CDR3aa: CASSIRQGNGYTF
len: 13; v_gene: TRBV6-1; j_gene: TRBJ1-1; CDR3aa: CASIQGGGTEAFF
len: 18; v_gene: TRBV20-1; j_gene: TRBJ1-5; CDR3aa: CSASDIRGPSSSYQPQHF
len: 15; v_gene: TRBV6-2/TRBV6-3; j_gene: TRBJ1-5; CDR3aa: CATRDRARYDQPQHF